The 29 T cell receptor beta chains listed next were all sequenced from one sample in a study of identical twins. In TCRdb, the 5' RACE reads were re-called with MiXCR into one record per CDR3 protein. Of about 190,000 distinct CDR3 sequences in the sample, about a sixth were seen once. These same records also appear under a second study, on T cells expressing NK-cell markers.

Material: CD8+ T cells sorted from blood. The receptors originated from a woman between 18 and 29 years old in good health.

This clonotype was counted many times. V gene TRBV11-2 combines with J gene TRBJ2-1; 10 nucleotides line up with TRBD2. Germline V gives CDR1 SGHAT, CDR2 FQNNGV. V dropped 6 bases and J dropped 9; count of bases not matched to a gene: 2. This CDR3 has 12 amino acids. The CDR3 protein is CASSWTSGEQFF. The CDR3 coding sequence is TGTGCCAGCAGTTGGACTAGCGGTGAGCAGTTCTTC.

The sample holds many counts of this clonotype. The chain uses TRBV12-3 or TRBV12-4 and TRBJ2-7; D is possibly TRBD2 (5 bases). Trimming cost V 5 bases and J 3 bases, with 11 bases left between them. The CDR3 runs 13 residues. The CDR3 DNA is TGTGCCAGCAGTCCCCCGGGGAACTACGAGCAGTACTTC. It translates to CASSPPGNYEQYF.

This chain joins TRBV12-3 or TRBV12-4 and TRBJ2-2; D gene ambiguous. V was trimmed by 6 bases and J by 0 bases, leaving 11 bases between them. This CDR3 is built from 15 residues. The CDR3 spells CASRPGEPNTGELFF. For the CDR3, the DNA is TGTGCCAGCAGACCGGGCGAGCCGAACACCGGGGAGCTGTTTTTT.

V usage is TRBV6-1 and J usage is TRBJ2-5; the D gene is possibly TRBD2 (5 bases). This CDR3 region has 15 residues. CDR1 and CDR2 (germline): MNHNS, SASEGT. V was clipped by 9 bases and J by 1 base, with 18 bases between them. CDR3 nucleotide sequence: TGTGCCAGTTCGTCCGGGATAGGAGCCCAAGAGACCCAGTACTTC. Amino acid sequence: CASSSGIGAQETQYF.

The chain links TRBV7-9 to TRBJ2-1, with a weak D call TRBD2 (5 bases). The CDR3 is 15 residues long. The germline V gene has CDR1 SEHNR and CDR2 FQNEAQ (reference sequence). V was trimmed by 4 bases and J by 8 bases, leaving 18 bases between them. This CDR3 reads CASSSQSLEVDEQFF. The CDR3 coding sequence is TGTGCCAGCAGCTCCCAGTCACTAGAAGTCGATGAGCAGTTCTTC.

In this sample, this clonotype turned up a few times. The chain couples TRBV12-3 or TRBV12-4 to TRBJ2-3; TRBD2 aligns across 16 bases. The CDR3 spans 16 residues. The V segment lost 5 bases and the J segment 7 bases; nucleotides outside the gene matches: 6. The CDR3 region has the DNA TGTGCCAGCAGTACGGGACTAGCGGGAGGGCCACATACGCAGTATTTT. Translating gives CASSTGLAGGPHTQYF.

The V call is TRBV6-2 or TRBV6-3, the J call TRBJ2-7; D is unclear. The CDR3 runs to 11 residues. Germline lookup yields CDR1 MNHEY and CDR2 SVGEGT. V lost 2 bases and J lost 7, with 6 bases in between. CDR3 nucleotides: TGTGCCAGCAGTTACATGGGAGAGCAGTACTTC. Protein: CASSYMGEQYF.

This clonotype has more than one count but fewer than ten. The V call is TRBV7-9, the J call TRBJ2-1; D is tentatively TRBD1 or TRBD2 (5 bases each). Germline CDR1 is SEHNR and CDR2 is FQNEAQ (reference sequence). CDR3 length: 15 residues. The germline V and J ends were trimmed by 5 bases and 5 bases, with 16 bases remaining between them. CDR3 sequence reads: CASSPGADPNNEQFF. CDR3 DNA: TGTGCCAGCAGCCCCGGGGCGGACCCTAACAATGAGCAGTTCTTC.

Only a few counts were recorded for this clonotype. The rearrangement joins TRBV9 to TRBJ1-2; maybe TRBD1 (6 bases). Germline V lookup: CDR1 SGDLS, CDR2 YYNGEE. The length of the CDR3 is 18 residues. The V end lost 4 bases, the J end lost 8 bases, and 30 bases lay between the germline ends. The CDR3 loop is CASSQGGLGNYGYTGYTF. In DNA form, the CDR3 reads TGTGCCAGCAGCCAAGGGGGGCTGGGGAACTATGGCTACACCGGCTACACCTTC. Based on the CDR3 plus reference TRBV9 and TRBJ1-2, the full variable domain is DSGVTQTPKHLITATGQRVTLRCSPRSGDLSVYWYQQSLDQGLQFLIQYYNGEERAKGNILERFSAQQFPDLHSELNLSSLELGDSALYFCASSQGGLGNYGYTGYTFGSGTRLTVV.

This clonotype was picked up a small number of times. The chain recombines TRBV25-1 with TRBJ2-5; the D gene could be TRBD1 or TRBD2 (5 bases each). V was cut by 4 bases and J by 7 bases, with 16 bases left in between. CDR1 is MGHDK and CDR2 is SYGVNS in the germline V gene. The CDR3 is 14 residues long. In DNA form, the CDR3 reads TGTGCCAGCAGTGCTGGAGCTGGGGGATGGACCCAGTACTTC. It specifies CASSAGAGGWTQYF.

This clonotype was picked up a small number of times. This chain connects TRBV29-1 to TRBJ2-1, with 8 bases that match TRBD2. Germline V gene lookup returns CDR1 SQVTM and CDR2 ANQGSEA. The CDR3 length is 15 residues. The V and J ends lost 0 bases and 6 bases, in that order; junction bases with no gene match: 7. The CDR3 DNA reads as TGCAGCGTTGAAGAGGCCGGGAGGGCCCGCAATGAGCAGTTCTTC. Translated, it gives CSVEEAGRARNEQFF.

The rearrangement uses TRBV6-1 and TRBJ2-1; D remains ambiguous. Per germline, CDR1 MNHNS and CDR2 SASEGT. Trimming shortened V by 9 bases and J by 0 bases, and 12 bases separated the two germline ends. The CDR3 runs 14 residues. CDR3 nucleotides: TGTGCCAGTCTGTGGCCTGGCTCCTACAATGAGCAGTTCTTC. Translating it yields CASLWPGSYNEQFF.

V is TRBV4-2 and J is TRBJ2-1; unclear D gene. Germline CDR1 is LGHNA and CDR2 is YNFKEQ. The CDR3 has 15 amino acids. Trimming removed 4 bases from V and 7 bases from J, with 17 bases in between. The chain's CDR3 is CASSLLGFRENEQFF. In DNA, the CDR3 is TGTGCCAGCAGCCTCCTAGGATTTAGGGAAAATGAGCAGTTCTTC.

This clonotype was detected a few times. This chain connects TRBV20-1 to TRBJ2-7, with 7 bases lining up with TRBD1. J lost 4 bases, V lost 1 base, and 7 bases had no gene match. Looked up from germline, CDR1 is DFQATT and CDR2 is SNEGSKA (reference sequence). The CDR3 is 14 amino acids. As DNA, the CDR3 is TGCAGTGCTAGAGCCCCCGACAGGGAATACGAGCAGTACTTC. This codes for CSARAPDREYEQYF.

This clonotype was seen at least ten times. The V gene is TRBV4-1, the J gene TRBJ2-5, with TRBD2 matching over 7 bases. Trimming removed 0 bases from V and 4 bases from J; junction bases left unmatched: 2. Germline V CDR1 and CDR2: MGHRA, YSYEKL. This CDR3 is 14 amino acids long. The CDR3 DNA sequence: TGCGCCAGCAGCCAAGAGTGGGGGGGAGAGACCCAGTACTTC. Protein sequence: CASSQEWGGETQYF.

J is TRBJ1-4 and V is TRBV30; TRBD1 is a possible D gene (5 bases). V shed 0 bases and J shed 3 bases, with 8 bases lying between them. CDR3 length equals 14 residues. Germline loops: CDR1 GTSNPN, CDR2 SVGIG (reference sequence). Written as DNA, the CDR3 is TGTGCCTGGAGTGTCGGGGCCTCTAATGAAAAACTGTTTTTT. Translating it yields CAWSVGASNEKLFF.

The chain has TRBV11-2 and TRBJ2-7, with D perhaps given as TRBD1 or TRBD2 (5 bases each). The CDR3 has 14 amino acids. Germline V gives CDR1 SGHAT, CDR2 FQNNGV. V lost 3 bases and J lost 3, with 12 bases in between. CDR3 in DNA: TGTGCCAGCAGCTTTGGGGGTAATAACTACGAGCAGTACTTC. The encoded protein is CASSFGGNNYEQYF.

This sequence joins TRBV2 and TRBJ2-3, with 7 bases aligning to TRBD1. The V gene end was trimmed by 8 bases and the J gene end by 2 bases; junction bases not matched to a gene: 4. There are 13 residues in the CDR3. Germline V CDR1 and CDR2: SNHLY, FYNNEI. CDR3 sequence: CASWDSSTDTQYF. The CDR3 DNA follows: TGTGCCAGCTGGGACAGTTCCACAGATACGCAGTATTTT.

The chain employs TRBV5-6 and TRBJ1-4; D remains ambiguous. Trimming took 0 bases from V and 5 from J, leaving 5 bases between them. The CDR3 length is 13 residues. Germline V gene data show CDR1 as SGHDT and CDR2 as YYEEEE. CDR3: CASSLDVNEKLFF. Written as DNA, the CDR3 is TGTGCCAGCAGCTTGGACGTGAATGAAAAACTGTTTTTT.

CDR3 coding DNA: TGTGCCAGCAGCTCCCCCACTAGCGGGCACAATGAGCAGTTCTTC. Protein sequence: CASSSPTSGHNEQFF. The chain recombines TRBV9 with TRBJ2-1; 9 positions agree with TRBD2. The CDR3 contains 15 residues. Germline-derived CDR1 and CDR2 are SGDLS and YYNGEE. Trimming cost V 4 bases and J 5 bases; bases outside gene matches: 7.

This clonotype has just a few counts. V and J are TRBV7-9 and TRBJ2-7; 7 nucleotides agree with TRBD1. The J segment lost 4 bases and the V segment lost 5 bases, leaving 8 bases of the junction unmatched. The CDR3 covers 14 residues. The V gene's germline CDR1 is SEHNR and CDR2 FQNEAQ (reference sequence). CDR3: CASSTTGARYEQYF. CDR3 coding DNA: TGTGCCAGCAGCACCACAGGGGCCCGATACGAGCAGTACTTC.

This clonotype was observed many times. The genes are TRBV9 and TRBJ2-7, with D perhaps TRBD2 (6 bases). Trimming left V 0 bases short and J 6 bases short, with 10 bases between. Germline loops: CDR1 SGDLS, CDR2 YYNGEE. The CDR3 is 13 residues long. The CDR3 DNA reads as TGTGCCAGCAGCGTAGCACTAGCTGGCGAGCAGTACTTC. As protein: CASSVALAGEQYF.

This clonotype was detected only a few times. The J gene is TRBJ2-7, the V gene TRBV9, with D possibly being TRBD1 (6 bases). Deletions cut 4 bases from V and 0 bases from J, with 14 bases between. Looked up from germline, CDR1 is SGDLS and CDR2 is YYNGEE. There are 15 residues in the CDR3. CDR3 nucleotide sequence: TGTGCCAGCAGCCCAAGGACAGTTTTCTCCTACGAGCAGTACTTC. It encodes CASSPRTVFSYEQYF.

The rearrangement joins TRBV14 to TRBJ2-7; D may be TRBD1 (6 bases). The V and J ends lost 0 bases and 5 bases respectively, with 14 bases between them. Germline values: CDR1 SGHDN, CDR2 FVKESK. The CDR3 is 15 residues long. CDR3 nucleotide sequence: TGTGCCAGCAGCCAAGATCGGGTGAGGGGGAACGAGCAGTACTTC. It encodes CASSQDRVRGNEQYF.

The V and J genes are TRBV3-1 and TRBJ2-1; D is perhaps TRBD1 or TRBD2 (5 bases each). With 0 bases removed from V and 7 bases from J, the gap between germline ends came to 22 bases. The CDR3 covers 18 residues. Germline V CDR1 and CDR2: LGHDT, YNNKEL (reference sequence). CDR3 in DNA: TGTGCCAGCAGCCAAGAGGGGGTACGTGTGATCTGGAGGAATGAGCAGTTCTTC. Translated: CASSQEGVRVIWRNEQFF.

V and J are TRBV12-3 or TRBV12-4 and TRBJ2-5, with D tentatively TRBD2 (5 bases). Trimming took 3 bases from V and 5 from J, leaving 7 bases between them. CDR3 length: 12 residues. The CDR3 region has the DNA TGTGCCAGCAGTTTTATAGCGGAGACCCAGTACTTC. This gives the protein CASSFIAETQYF.

The chain links TRBV10-2 to TRBJ2-1; either TRBD1 or TRBD2 may fit D (5 bases each). V dropped 5 bases and J dropped 5 bases, with 10 bases sitting between them. This CDR3 comprises 13 residues. Germline lookup yields CDR1 WSHSY and CDR2 SAAADI. DNA of the CDR3: TGCGCCAGCAGTCCATTGGGGGACAATGAGCAGTTCTTC. Its protein is CASSPLGDNEQFF.

Only a few counts were recorded for this clonotype. V gene TRBV5-1 combines with J gene TRBJ2-3, with 7 bases matching TRBD2. Looked up from germline, CDR1 is SGHRS and CDR2 is YFSETQ. The CDR3 extends over 17 amino acids. Germline trimming cut 4 bases from V and 5 bases from J; bases unmatched to any gene: 16. The CDR3 protein is CASSEVGGLGMGDTQYF. In DNA, the CDR3 is TGCGCCAGCAGCGAGGTAGGAGGACTAGGCATGGGAGATACGCAGTATTTT.

This clonotype was found a few times. V gene TRBV5-1 combines with J gene TRBJ2-7; tentatively, D is TRBD2 (5 bases). The V end was cut by 6 bases, the J end by 4 bases, with 14 bases between. The CDR3 is 13 residues long. Looked up from germline, CDR1 is SGHRS and CDR2 is YFSETQ. DNA for the CDR3: TGCGCCAGCACCACTTCGGGCGGGTACGAGCAGTACTTC. It encodes CASTTSGGYEQYF.